This TCR beta chain is from a study of cytomegalovirus exposure and HLA in healthy donors. The donors were in the roughly 130-subject validation cohort, distinct from the roughly 600-subject first cohort. Germline V gene lookup returns CDR1 MNHEY and CDR2 SMNVEV (reference sequence). CDR3 length: 13 residues. Trimming shortened V by 6 bases and J by 10 bases, and 13 bases separated the two germline ends. Sequencing was performed with immunoSEQ multiplex PCR; in TCRdb, only in-frame clones are kept and a portion is missing. Of a few hundred thousand clones listed, 88% are singletons. The clonotype originates from a young woman in good health and CMV-seronegative. The specimen sequenced was PBMCs. The chain couples TRBV27 to TRBJ1-6; D may be TRBD1 (5 bases). This chain's CDR3 is CASSLREESPLHF. CDR3 nucleotides: TGTGCCAGCAGCCTCAGGGAGGAATCACCCCTCCACTTT.